This T cell receptor beta chain originates from a study of blood T cell repertoires in COVID-19. Overall study: There were acute and convalescent COVID-19 samples, and they came from the United States, Italy and Spain.

Looked up from germline, CDR1 is MNHEY and CDR2 is SVGEGT. The length of the CDR3 is 13 residues. V lost 4 bases and J lost 2, with 8 bases in between. Produced via immunoSEQ multiplex PCR; TCRdb's table is partial and in-frame only. The data contain 150,000 to 190,000 clones, under 90% of them singletons. Sequencing was done on a sample of peripheral blood. The V call is TRBV6-2 or TRBV6-3, the J call TRBJ1-1; tentative D call: TRBD1 (6 bases). The sequence came from a man aged 55 to 69 with acute or convalescent COVID-19. CDR3: CASSLQGNTEAFF. The CDR3 region has the DNA TGTGCCAGCAGTTTACAGGGAAACACTGAAGCTTTCTTT.